These T cell receptor beta chains were read from a single sample in a study of graft-versus-host responses after intestinal transplantation. The antigens for these receptors are not known. Generated by immunoSEQ multiplex PCR, the TCRdb table keeps only in-frame clones and is missing some. This table has about 90,000 clones, over 85% appearing once. The material was unstimulated CD8+ T cells sorted from spleen or lymph node cells, obtained before transplant. The receptors here all came from a human donor who was the organ donor for an intestinal transplant. CDR3s include the opening cysteine and the closing phenylalanine or tryptophan. The D gene is left open where the match is weak. The listing skips clone size in some rows; elsewhere it reads once, few, many or a size class.

V gene,J gene,D gene,clone size,CDR3 DNA,CDR3 protein
TRBV7-7,TRBJ2-1,.,.,TGTGCTAGCAGCTTAAGTCTAGTCTACAATGAGCAGTTCTTC,CASSLSLVYNEQFF
TRBV7-9,TRBJ1-5,TRBD1,.,TGTGCCAGCAGCACGGACAGGGAAAACAATCAGCCCCAGCATTTT,CASSTDRENNQPQHF
TRBV27,TRBJ1-4,.,.,TGTGCCAGCAGTGCCTCTAGTGGAAGGGACTATGAAAAACTGTTTTTT,CASSASSGRDYEKLFF
TRBV14,TRBJ2-5,TRBD1,.,TGTGCCAGCAGCCACCCGGGACAGGGCAAAGAGACCCAGTACTTC,CASSHPGQGKETQYF
TRBV5-6,TRBJ2-7,TRBD2,.,TGTGCCAGCAGCTTGGGGTTAGCGGGGCCCGAGTACTTC,CASSLGLAGPEYF
TRBV5-6,TRBJ1-5,.,.,TGTGCCAGCGTTAAGGAGGGTTCCAATCAGCCCCAGCATTTT,CASVKEGSNQPQHF
TRBV19,TRBJ1-5,.,.,TGTGCCAGTAGTATAGTTTCAGGGGTCGACCAGCCCCAGCATTTT,CASSIVSGVDQPQHF
TRBV2,TRBJ2-1,.,.,TGTGCCAGTATGTCTGCCAGCTCCTACAATGAGCAGTTCTTC,CASMSASSYNEQFF
TRBV9,TRBJ1-3,.,.,TGTGCCAGCAGCGTGGGTCTAGGGGATGGAAACACCATATATTTT,CASSVGLGDGNTIYF
TRBV19,TRBJ2-7,TRBD2,.,TGTGCCAGTAGTATGTTGTTAGCGGGAGGGCCTGGCGAGCAGTACTTC,CASSMLLAGGPGEQYF
TRBV2,TRBJ1-3,.,.,TGTGCCAGCAGTGTCCTGGGGCTGAATGGAAACACCATATATTTT,CASSVLGLNGNTIYF
TRBV7-3,TRBJ2-5,.,.,TGTGCCAGCAGCTTCCAAGAGTGGGAGACCCAGTACTTC,CASSFQEWETQYF
TRBV5-1,TRBJ1-2,.,.,TGCGCCACCAGAGGAGGGGACGGTGGCTACACCTTC,CATRGGDGGYTF
TRBV19,TRBJ2-5,TRBD1,.,TGTGCCAGTAGTATAGGTAACCAGGGGGCCTTCGAGACCCAGTACTTC,CASSIGNQGAFETQYF
TRBV6-6,TRBJ1-2,TRBD1,.,TGTGCCAGCAGCCCCGACAGGGCCCGCGGCTACACCTTC,CASSPDRARGYTF
TRBV19,TRBJ2-1,.,once,TGTGCCAGTAGTATGGTGGGGGAGGTCGGGAGCAATGAGCAGTTCTTC,CASSMVGEVGSNEQFF
TRBV7-9,TRBJ1-4,TRBD1,.,TGTGCCAGCACGACAGGGGGCGAGGAAAAACTGTTTTTT,CASTTGGEEKLFF
TRBV29-1,TRBJ2-7,.,.,TGCAGCGTTGAAGGGCTCGCGGAACGTGGTCAGTGGGAGCAGTACTTC,CSVEGLAERGQWEQYF
TRBV28,TRBJ2-7,TRBD2,.,TGTGCCAGCAGTCCTAGCGGGAGTACTTACGAGCAGTACTTC,CASSPSGSTYEQYF
TRBV7-2,TRBJ2-3,.,.,TGTGCCAGCAGCCCTCAGGGCGGTGATACGCAGTATTTT,CASSPQGGDTQYF
TRBV11-2,TRBJ2-3,TRBD2,.,TGTGCCAGCAGCCAACTAGCGGGGGGGCGGGATACGCAGTATTTT,CASSQLAGGRDTQYF
TRBV13,TRBJ1-1,.,.,TGTGCCAGCAGGGGCAGCCCGAACACTGAAGCTTTCTTT,CASRGSPNTEAFF
TRBV6-5,TRBJ2-1,.,.,TGTGCCAGCAGTCCTAGGGGTCTCTCCTACAATGAGCAGTTCTTC,CASSPRGLSYNEQFF
TRBV23-1,TRBJ2-7,.,.,TGCGCCAGCAGTCCAAGGAGACCGCACCACGAGCAGTACTTC,CASSPRRPHHEQYF
TRBV14,TRBJ2-5,.,.,TGTGCCAGCAGCCCTGGGGGCAGGATGATTGGGACCCAGTACTTC,CASSPGGRMIGTQYF
TRBV7-9,TRBJ1-2,.,.,TGTGCCAGCAGCTTAGGCCCGTTGCGGAGAGCTAACTATGGCTACACCTTC,CASSLGPLRRANYGYTF
TRBV20-1,TRBJ2-7,.,.,TGCAGTGCTAGTCTCCTCTACGAGCAGTACTTC,CSASLLYEQYF
TRBV29-1,TRBJ2-7,TRBD1,.,TGCAGCGCCGAAGGACAGGGGGCCCCCTACGAGCAGTACTTC,CSAEGQGAPYEQYF
TRBV9,TRBJ2-7,.,.,TGTGCCAGCAGCGGAGGGACTGATACCTACGAGCAGTACTTC,CASSGGTDTYEQYF
TRBV7-9,TRBJ2-1,.,.,TGTGCCGGCACGCCATACTTTGGCTCCTACAATGAGCAGTTCTTC,CAGTPYFGSYNEQFF
TRBV21-1,TRBJ1-1,.,.,TGTGCCAGCAGCACTTCAGACGGCCGAGGCACTGAAGCTTTCTTT,CASSTSDGRGTEAFF
TRBV27,TRBJ1-5,TRBD1,few,TGTGCCAGCAGTCGACAGGGGGCGTACGGTCAGCCCCAGCATTTT,CASSRQGAYGQPQHF
TRBV18,TRBJ1-5,TRBD1,.,TGTGCCAGCTCACCATCGGGACAGGACCAGCCCCAGCATTTT,CASSPSGQDQPQHF
TRBV4-2,TRBJ2-1,TRBD1,.,TGTGCCAGCAGCCAAGCCCAACAACCTACAGGGGGGCAGTTCTTC,CASSQAQQPTGGQFF
TRBV11-1,TRBJ2-7,.,.,TGTGCCAGCAGCTCAGTGACGGGGTTTCCCTACGAGCAGTACTTC,CASSSVTGFPYEQYF
TRBV4-3,TRBJ2-7,.,.,TGCGCCAGCAGCCAAGAAGTCGGCGGCGGCCCCTACGAGCAGTACTTC,CASSQEVGGGPYEQYF
TRBV29-1,TRBJ1-1,.,.,TGCAGCGTTGATGGCTTTAATCCCGTCCAGGACACTGAAGCTTTCTTT,CSVDGFNPVQDTEAFF
TRBV4-1,TRBJ2-1,.,.,TGCGCCAGCAGCCAAGACAGGGCCGGGAGCGCTTATAATGAGCAGTTCTTC,CASSQDRAGSAYNEQFF
TRBV13,TRBJ2-1,.,once,TGTGCCAGCAGCTTAACCATCCTCGTTAAGACTAATGAGCAGTTCTTC,CASSLTILVKTNEQFF
TRBV29-1,TRBJ2-7,TRBD2,.,TGCAGCGTTGCGGGGGGGAACGAGCAGTACTTC,CSVAGGNEQYF
TRBV19,TRBJ2-1,TRBD2,.,TGTGCCAGTAGCCTTTGGACTAGCGGGAGGAATGAGCAGTTCTTC,CASSLWTSGRNEQFF
TRBV7-9,TRBJ1-2,TRBD1,.,TGTGCCAGCAGCTTAGCCGCGGGACAGGGACATGGCTACACCTTC,CASSLAAGQGHGYTF